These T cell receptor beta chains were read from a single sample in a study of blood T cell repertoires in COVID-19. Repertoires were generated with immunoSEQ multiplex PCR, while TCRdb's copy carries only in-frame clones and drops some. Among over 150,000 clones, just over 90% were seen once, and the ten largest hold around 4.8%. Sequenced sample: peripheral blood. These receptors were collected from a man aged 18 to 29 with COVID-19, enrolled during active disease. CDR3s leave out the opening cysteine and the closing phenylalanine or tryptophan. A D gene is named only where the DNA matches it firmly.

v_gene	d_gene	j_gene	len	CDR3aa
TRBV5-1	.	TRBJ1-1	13	ASSPSPGRGTEAF
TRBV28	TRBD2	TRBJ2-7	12	ASSSDSSGYEQY
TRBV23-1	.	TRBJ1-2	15	ASSPSGQYCSEYGYT
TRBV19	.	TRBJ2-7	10	ASSGRYYEQY
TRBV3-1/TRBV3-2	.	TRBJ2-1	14	ASSQDVASIYHEQF
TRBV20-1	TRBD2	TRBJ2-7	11	SASDSSGYEQY
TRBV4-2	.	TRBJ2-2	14	ASSQPQDRNTGELF
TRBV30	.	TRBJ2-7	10	AWSVDGDEQY
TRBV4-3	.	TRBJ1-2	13	ASSQGTGRSYGYT
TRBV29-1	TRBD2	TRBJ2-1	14	SVVGLGGSSYNEQF
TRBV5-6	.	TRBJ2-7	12	ASSRTSSSYEQY
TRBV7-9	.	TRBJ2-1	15	ASSLVLRTNSYNEQF
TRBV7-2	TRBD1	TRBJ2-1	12	ASTSGQGFYEQF
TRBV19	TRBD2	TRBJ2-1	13	ASSSERDSYNEQF
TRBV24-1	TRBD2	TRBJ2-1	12	ATSDVLAWNEQF
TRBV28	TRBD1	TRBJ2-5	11	ANRQGAPETQY
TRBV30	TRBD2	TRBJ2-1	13	AWSVTLAGVDGQF
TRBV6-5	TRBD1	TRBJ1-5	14	ASSYLPGQGPSFQH
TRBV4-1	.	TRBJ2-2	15	ASSQGTGRVNTGELF
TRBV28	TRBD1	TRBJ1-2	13	ASSPTVTGSYGYT
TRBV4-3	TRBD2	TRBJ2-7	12	ASSPTGGNYEQY
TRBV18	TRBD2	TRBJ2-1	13	ASSPLRESYNEQF
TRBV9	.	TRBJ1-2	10	ASSDRTSGYT
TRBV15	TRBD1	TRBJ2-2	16	ATSSYLGQGRDTGELF
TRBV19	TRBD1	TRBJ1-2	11	ASKKGTGYGYT
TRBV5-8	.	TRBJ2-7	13	ASSSFGRGSYEQY
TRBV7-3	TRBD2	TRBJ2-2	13	ASSYLAGGTGELF
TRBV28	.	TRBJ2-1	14	ASSPRRLRSYNEQF
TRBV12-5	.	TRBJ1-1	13	ASGLAAGRGAEAF
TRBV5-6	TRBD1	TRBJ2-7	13	ASSLPGQVPYEQY
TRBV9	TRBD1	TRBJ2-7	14	ASSVPRGINPYEQY
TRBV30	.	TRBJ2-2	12	AWTPRGNTGELF
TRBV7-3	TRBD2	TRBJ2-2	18	ASSLSPPGERGLRAGELF
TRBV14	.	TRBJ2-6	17	ASSPLDPRLVTGANVLT
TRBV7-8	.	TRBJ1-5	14	ASSPQGSHSNQPQH
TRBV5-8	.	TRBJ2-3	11	ASSWGITDTQY
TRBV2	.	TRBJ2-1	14	ASRWRQFSTNNEQF
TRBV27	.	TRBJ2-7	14	ASNTNPQVIPYEQY
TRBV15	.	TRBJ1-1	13	ATSRTPFMDTEAF
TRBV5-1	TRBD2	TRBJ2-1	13	ASSLELATYNEQF
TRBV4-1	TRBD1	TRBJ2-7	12	ASKGTGATYEQY
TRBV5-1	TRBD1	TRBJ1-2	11	ASSLGQGDGYT
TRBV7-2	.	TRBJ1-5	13	ASSLVGGSNQPQH
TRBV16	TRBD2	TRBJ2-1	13	ASSFGLAAYNEQF
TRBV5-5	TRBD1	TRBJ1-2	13	ASSWLQGASYGYT
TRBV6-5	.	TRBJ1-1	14	ASSYSGVRGGTEAF
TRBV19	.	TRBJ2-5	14	ASSIGPLHPGETQY
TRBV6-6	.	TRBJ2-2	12	ASSYYRQGGELF
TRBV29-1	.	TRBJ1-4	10	SVGANPQKLL
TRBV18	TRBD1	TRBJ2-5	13	ASSPGQGDQETQY
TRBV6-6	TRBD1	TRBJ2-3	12	ASSYPSGQPGQY
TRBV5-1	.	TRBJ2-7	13	ASSFQSGGPYEQY
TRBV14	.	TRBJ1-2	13	ASSQSFGQHYGYT